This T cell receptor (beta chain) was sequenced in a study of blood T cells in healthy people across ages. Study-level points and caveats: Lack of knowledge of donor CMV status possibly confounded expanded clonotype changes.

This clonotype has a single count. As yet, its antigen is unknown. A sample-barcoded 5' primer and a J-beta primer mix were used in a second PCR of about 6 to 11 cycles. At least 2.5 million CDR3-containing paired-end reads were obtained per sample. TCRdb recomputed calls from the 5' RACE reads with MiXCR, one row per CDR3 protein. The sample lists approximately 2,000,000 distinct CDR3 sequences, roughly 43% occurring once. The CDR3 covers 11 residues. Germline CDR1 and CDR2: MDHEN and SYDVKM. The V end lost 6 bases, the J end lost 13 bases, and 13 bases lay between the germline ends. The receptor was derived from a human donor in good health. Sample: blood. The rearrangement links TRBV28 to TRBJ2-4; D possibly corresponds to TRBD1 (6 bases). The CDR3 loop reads CASSNEGEQYF. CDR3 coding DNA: TGTGCCAGCAGCAACGAGGGGGAGCAGTACTTC.